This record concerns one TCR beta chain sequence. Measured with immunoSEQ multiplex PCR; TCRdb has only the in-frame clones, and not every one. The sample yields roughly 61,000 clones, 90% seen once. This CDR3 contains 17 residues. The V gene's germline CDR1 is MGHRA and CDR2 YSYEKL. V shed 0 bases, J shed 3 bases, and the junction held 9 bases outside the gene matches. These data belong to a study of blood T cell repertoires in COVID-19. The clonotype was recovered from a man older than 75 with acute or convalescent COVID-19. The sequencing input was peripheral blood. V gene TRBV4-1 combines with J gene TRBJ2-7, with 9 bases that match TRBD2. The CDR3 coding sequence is TGCGCCAGCAGCCAAGATATCGCGGGGGGGCAAGTCTACGAGCAGTACTTC. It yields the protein CASSQDIAGGQVYEQYF.